These 24 T cell receptor beta chains share one sample of origin, sequenced in a study of vaccination effects on CD4 cells after COVID-19. Their target antigens are unknown. Method: immunoSEQ multiplex PCR; TCRdb's copy keeps in-frame clones and lacks some. The table shows 25,000 to 35,000 clones, with roughly two thirds occurring only once. With the ViraFEST assay, the study expanded antigen-specific CD4+ T cells using viral peptide pools, then sequenced them. CD4+ T cells were isolated after less than 12 days of culture. The sequencing here drew on CD4+ T cells from PBMCs cultured with HCoV-229E spike peptides, taken before COVID-19 vaccination. These receptors all come from a human donor who received a COVID-19 vaccine.

The chain recombines TRBV7-8 with TRBJ1-6; D gene ambiguous. From germline, CDR1 is SGHVS and CDR2 FQNEAQ. The CDR3 contains 12 residues. The germline V and J ends were trimmed by 5 bases and 14 bases, with 13 bases remaining between them. The CDR3 bases are TGTGCCAGCAGCCGAAAATTGGAGGCCCTCCACTTT. It encodes CASSRKLEALHF.

The chain combines TRBV28 with TRBJ2-3; TRBD2 is a possible D gene (5 bases). V was clipped by 6 bases and J by 2 bases, with 18 bases between them. This CDR3 spans 16 amino acids. The V gene's germline CDR1 is MDHEN and CDR2 SYDVKM. The CDR3 reads CASSSSTAAATDTQYF. CDR3 nucleotide sequence: TGTGCCAGCAGCTCCTCGACGGCAGCGGCCACAGATACGCAGTATTTT.

The chain carries TRBV5-6 and TRBJ1-3, with TRBD1 as a possible D gene (6 bases). The germline gives CDR1 SGHDT, CDR2 YYEEEE. Trimming removed 2 bases at V and 8 bases at J, with 20 bases between. There are 16 residues in the CDR3. CDR3 in DNA: TGTGCCAGCAGCTTTACAGGGTTTCGTCGAATAGACACCATATATTTT. Protein product: CASSFTGFRRIDTIYF.

This clone has a single count. V gene TRBV6-1 combines with J gene TRBJ2-3, with D unresolved. V was trimmed by 5 bases and J by 0 bases, leaving 6 bases between them. Germline loops: CDR1 MNHNS, CDR2 SASEGT. The CDR3 sequence is 13 residues long. The CDR3 protein is CASSLTSTDTQYF. The CDR3 bases are TGTGCCAGCAGTCTAACAAGCACAGATACGCAGTATTTT.

J is TRBJ2-3 and V is TRBV28, with a weak D call TRBD2 (5 bases). Germline V lookup: CDR1 MDHEN, CDR2 SYDVKM. CDR3 length equals 16 residues. Between the trimmed V and J ends, which lost 4 bases and 0 bases, there was a span of 14 bases. The CDR3 coding sequence is TGTGCCAGCAGTTCCCTGGGGAGCTTAAGCACAGATACGCAGTATTTT. Its translation: CASSSLGSLSTDTQYF.

There are a few counts of this clone. The rearrangement joins TRBV5-1 to TRBJ2-3, with 10 bases identical to TRBD2. The CDR3 has 15 residues. The V and J ends lost 3 bases and 2 bases, in that order; junction bases with no gene match: 3. Per germline, CDR1 SGHRS and CDR2 YFSETQ. Here the CDR3 reads CASSSLAGDTDTQYF. The CDR3 DNA follows: TGCGCCAGCAGCTCTCTAGCGGGAGACACAGATACGCAGTATTTT.

The J gene is TRBJ2-3, the V gene TRBV9; 10 bases are shared with TRBD2. The trim removed 4 bases at V and 3 bases at J, leaving 8 bases unmatched. Germline CDR1 SGDLS, CDR2 YYNGEE. The CDR3 totals 16 residues. The CDR3 nucleotides are TGTGCCAGCAGCTCCAGCGGGGGGGGTTTGACAGATACGCAGTATTTT. Amino acid sequence: CASSSSGGGLTDTQYF.

The chain employs TRBV24-1 and TRBJ2-3; D is undetermined. This CDR3 is 15 amino acids long. V was trimmed by 4 bases and J by 2 bases, leaving 12 bases between them. Per the germline V gene, CDR1 is KGHDR and CDR2 is SFDVKD. The CDR3 loop is CATSDSQTITDTQYF. As DNA, the CDR3 is TGTGCCACCAGTGACTCCCAAACCATCACAGATACGCAGTATTTT.

This rearrangement joins TRBV4-3 to TRBJ2-1, with D perhaps matching TRBD2 (5 bases). Trimming left V 4 bases short and J 4 bases short, with 8 bases between. The CDR3 sequence is 13 residues long. Germline values: CDR1 LGHNA, CDR2 YSLEER. The DNA for the CDR3 is TGCGCCAGCAGCCGCGAGCGGTACAATGAGCAGTTCTTC. Its translation is CASSRERYNEQFF.

In this sample, this clone turned up once. The chain carries TRBV5-4 and TRBJ1-6; 7 positions agree with TRBD1. Per the germline V gene, CDR1 is SGHNT and CDR2 is YYREEE (reference sequence). CDR3 length: 14 residues. The V gene end was trimmed by 4 bases and the J gene end by 8 bases; junction bases not matched to a gene: 6. CDR3 sequence (DNA): TGTGCCAGCAGCCCCGGGACAGCAGATTCACCCCTCCACTTT. This gives the protein CASSPGTADSPLHF.

The chain employs TRBV19 and TRBJ2-5; D call uncertain. CDR1 LNHDA and CDR2 SQIVND come from the germline V gene (reference sequence). Trimming left V 5 bases short and J 5 bases short, with 15 bases between. There are 14 residues in the CDR3. The CDR3 sequence: CASSPRTLLETQYF. The CDR3 DNA follows: TGTGCCAGTAGTCCCCGGACCCTCCTGGAGACCCAGTACTTC.

V and J are TRBV25-1 and TRBJ1-3, with D possibly matching TRBD1 (6 bases). Germline CDR1 MGHDK, CDR2 SYGVNS. The CDR3 is 15 amino acids. V gave up 0 bases and J gave up 2 bases, with 8 bases separating them. The CDR3 loop is CASSEYEGAGNTIYF. In nucleotides, the CDR3 is TGTGCCAGCAGTGAATATGAGGGGGCTGGAAACACCATATATTTT.

This clone appeared a single time. The J gene is TRBJ2-7, the V gene TRBV18; D perhaps matches TRBD1 (6 bases). The germline CDR1 and CDR2 sequences are KGHSH and LQKENI. The CDR3 extends over 17 amino acids. V shed 3 bases and J shed 3 bases, with 21 bases lying between them. The CDR3 here is CASSPGVGAGANYEQYF. In nucleotides, the CDR3 is TGTGCCAGCTCACCGGGGGTAGGTGCAGGGGCGAACTACGAGCAGTACTTC.

The rearrangement uses TRBV9 and TRBJ2-4; D may be TRBD1 or TRBD2 (5 bases each). V was shortened by 0 bases and J by 5 bases, with 12 bases between the two germline ends. Germline assignment: CDR1 SGDLS and CDR2 YYNGEE. This CDR3 region has 15 residues. The CDR3 loop is CASSVVGDGENIQYF. The CDR3 DNA reads as TGTGCCAGCAGCGTAGTAGGGGACGGGGAAAACATTCAGTACTTC.

This chain joins TRBV27 and TRBJ1-5; D remains unclear. The CDR3 is made up of 15 amino acids. V gave up 5 bases and J gave up 0 bases, with 11 bases separating them. Germline assignment: CDR1 MNHEY and CDR2 SMNVEV (reference sequence). CDR3 in DNA: TGTGCCAGCAGTATAGGGCCGGGTAGCAATCAGCCCCAGCATTTT. Translated, it gives CASSIGPGSNQPQHF.

The rearrangement uses TRBV4-2 and TRBJ2-1, with D perhaps matching TRBD2 (5 bases). CDR3 length: 17 residues. Trimming pared 0 bases from V and 6 bases from J, leaving 18 bases between. CDR1 and CDR2 (germline): LGHNA, YNFKEQ. CDR3 bases: TGTGCCAGCAGCCAAGATGTATGGCTAGCCCTCTCCAATGAGCAGTTCTTC. Translation: CASSQDVWLALSNEQFF.

This chain joins TRBV10-3 and TRBJ2-7; possible D gene TRBD1, 7 bases. Between the trimmed V and J ends, which lost 3 bases and 9 bases, there was a span of 18 bases. The germline V gene encodes CDR1 ENHRY and CDR2 SYGVKD. The CDR3 runs 14 residues. Here the CDR3 DNA reads TGTGCCATCAGTGACTATAACGACAGGGAGGTGCAGTACTTC. This codes for CAISDYNDREVQYF.

The V gene is TRBV7-8, the J gene TRBJ2-5; 7 bases fit TRBD2. Trimming removed 8 bases from V and 4 bases from J; junction bases left unmatched: 13. Germline V gene lookup returns CDR1 SGHVS and CDR2 FQNEAQ. CDR3 size: 15 residues. The CDR3 DNA follows: TGTGCCAGCGGACCCCGGGGCAGGGAGGGAGAGACCCAGTACTTC. The encoded protein is CASGPRGREGETQYF.

The V call is TRBV6-2 or TRBV6-3, the J call TRBJ2-2; 11 bases align to TRBD2. The CDR3 covers 17 residues. Germline V CDR1 and CDR2: MNHEY, SVGEGT. V lost 7 bases to trimming and J lost 6 bases; unmatched junction nucleotides: 13. CDR3 nucleotides: TGTGCCAGCATCCCCGCGGGGCTTAGCGGGGGGGCCGGGGAGCTGTTTTTT. Encoded protein: CASIPAGLSGGAGELFF.

The chain recombines TRBV6-5 with TRBJ2-1; 10 bases align to TRBD2. The germline V gene encodes CDR1 MNHEY and CDR2 SVGAGI. The CDR3 is 12 amino acids. The trim removed 7 bases at V and 9 bases at J, leaving 3 bases unmatched. The CDR3 DNA is TGTGCCAGCACAATAGCGGGGGGTGAGCAGTTCTTC. Translating it yields CASTIAGGEQFF.

V usage is TRBV6-5 and J usage is TRBJ1-1; no definite D call. CDR1 and CDR2 from the germline V gene are MNHEY and SVGAGI. With 5 bases removed from V and 4 bases from J, the gap between germline ends came to 5 bases. The CDR3 length is 11 residues. Here the CDR3 reads CASSTSTEAFF. The CDR3 DNA reads as TGTGCCAGCAGTACATCCACTGAAGCTTTCTTT.

This clone was counted a few times. CDR3 protein: CASRIINTEAFF. The CDR3, as DNA: TGTGCCAGCAGGATCATTAACACTGAAGCTTTCTTT. This chain joins TRBV6-5 and TRBJ1-1, with D unclear. V lost 6 bases to trimming and J lost 2 bases, with 7 bases between them. The CDR3 is 12 residues long. Looked up from germline, CDR1 is MNHEY and CDR2 is SVGAGI.

The rearrangement uses TRBV2 and TRBJ2-5, with D unclear. V gave up 5 bases and J gave up 1 base, with 8 bases separating them. Germline lookup yields CDR1 SNHLY and CDR2 FYNNEI. The CDR3 covers 13 residues. CDR3 DNA sequence: TGTGCCAGCAGTCGAAAACTCCAAGAGACCCAGTACTTC. It codes for CASSRKLQETQYF.

In its sample, this clone was seen a few times. The rearrangement links TRBV5-1 to TRBJ2-7, with TRBD1 as a possible D gene (6 bases). Germline CDR1 reads SGHRS; CDR2 reads YFSETQ. The CDR3 covers 16 residues. The V end was cut by 1 base, the J end by 7 bases, with 21 bases between. CDR3 DNA: TGCGCCAGCAGCTTGACCGGCCCATTAACAGGGCAGGAGCAGTACTTC. Encoded protein: CASSLTGPLTGQEQYF. The full variable domain, completed using reference TRBV5-1 and TRBJ2-7, is KAGVTQTPRYLIKTRGQQVTLSCSPISGHRSVSWYQQTPGQGLQFLFEYFSETQRNKGNFPGRFSGRQFSNSRSEMNVSTLELGDSALYLCASSLTGPLTGQEQYFGPGTRLTVT.